These 16 T cell receptor beta chains came from one sample sequenced in a study of T cell clusters in autoimmune cytopenias. TRB rearrangements were amplified by touch-down multiplex PCR with mixed TRB-A/B primers. Reprocessing the multiplex PCR reads, TCRdb reports a single entry for every CDR3 protein and omits DNA. The sample spans 3,500 or so distinct CDR3 sequences; the ten largest clones claim roughly 4.5%. TRB was amplified from approximately 250 ng of peripheral blood genomic DNA per sample. The sequencing sample was made of peripheral blood. The receptors originated from a human donor with an autoimmune cytopenia or autoimmune hepatitis (not recorded which).

This clonotype counts as medium-sized by frequency. The rearrangement links TRBV15 to TRBJ1-5. The germline V gene has CDR1 LNHNV and CDR2 YYDKDF (reference sequence). The CDR3 length is 16 residues. CDR3 residues: CATSREPQAGNQPQHF.

This chain's CDR3 is CASSNGPYAQFF. This chain links TRBV6-2 or TRBV6-3 with TRBJ1-4. In germline, CDR1 is MNHEY, CDR2 SVGEGT. CDR3 length: 12 residues.

According to its frequency, this clonotype is large. The gene calls are TRBV29-1 and TRBJ2-3. The CDR3 has 16 amino acids. Looked up from germline, CDR1 is SQVTM and CDR2 is ANQGSEA. This chain's CDR3 is CSVEGWQAGSTDTQYF.

Judged by frequency, this clonotype is medium-sized. This chain uses TRBV6-5 with TRBJ1-5. The CDR3 runs 13 residues. Germline CDR1 MNHEY, CDR2 SVGAGI. The CDR3 reads CASSYSNNQPQHF.

The chain employs TRBV19 and TRBJ2-4. This CDR3 has 15 amino acids. Germline loops: CDR1 LNHDA, CDR2 SQIVND (reference sequence). CDR3 loop: CASQDGGFAKNIQYF.

The rearrangement links TRBV6-5 to TRBJ1-2. CDR3 length: 12 amino acids. Per the germline V gene, CDR1 is MNHEY and CDR2 is SVGAGI. CDR3 in amino acids: CASSSDTYGYTF.

This chain links TRBV4-3 with TRBJ2-7; TCRdb designates TRBD2, a call that cannot be tested without DNA. The V gene's germline CDR1 is LGHNA and CDR2 YSLEER. CDR3 length: 15 residues. CDR3 in amino acids: CASSSSGLADYEQYF.

The CDR3 protein is CASSPTGRHHEQYF. The rearrangement uses TRBV6-5 and TRBJ2-7. Germline V gene lookup returns CDR1 MNHEY and CDR2 SVGAGI. This CDR3 has 14 amino acids.

CDR3 region: CASSTRTANQETQYF. The rearrangement links TRBV19 to TRBJ2-5; absent DNA, TCRdb's TRBD1 call cannot be checked. Germline CDR1 and CDR2: LNHDA and SQIVND (reference sequence). This CDR3 comprises 15 residues.

This clonotype is deemed medium-sized by its frequency. The V and J genes are TRBV27 and TRBJ2-1; the D call of TRBD2 rests on TCRdb alone, since no DNA is present to check it. Germline loops: CDR1 MNHEY, CDR2 SMNVEV (reference sequence). The length of the CDR3 is 16 residues. CDR3 residues: CASSRTSGGGYNEQFF.

The J gene is TRBJ2-3, the V gene TRBV4-1. The CDR3 consists of 16 residues. Germline V gene lookup returns CDR1 MGHRA and CDR2 YSYEKL. The CDR3 region is CASSQAETATTDTQYF.

V gene TRBV12-3 or TRBV12-4 combines with J gene TRBJ1-1; the D call of TRBD1 rests on TCRdb alone, since no DNA is present to check it. This CDR3 has 15 amino acids. The CDR3 loop reads CASSPRTGNGAEAFF.

This clonotype is identified as medium-sized from frequency. The chain combines TRBV6-2 or TRBV6-3 with TRBJ1-5. This CDR3 region has 13 residues. Germline CDR1 reads MNHEY; CDR2 reads SVGEGT. This chain's CDR3 is CASSLAGNQPQHF.

This clonotype is identified as medium-sized from frequency. The V call is TRBV27, the J call TRBJ2-7; there is no DNA to check the TCRdb D call of TRBD1. Germline V gene sequence: CDR1 MNHEY, CDR2 SMNVEV (reference sequence). This CDR3 region has 15 residues. The CDR3: CASSLSWTGVGEQYF.

The V and J genes are TRBV12-3 or TRBV12-4 and TRBJ2-1; TCRdb's D call of TRBD2 is untestable without DNA. This CDR3 has 14 amino acids. The chain's CDR3 is CASSPSGRANEQFF.

This clonotype is called medium-sized based on its frequency. J is TRBJ2-5 and V is TRBV6-1; no DNA is available, so the TRBD1 call from TCRdb remains unchecked. From germline, CDR1 is MNHNS and CDR2 SASEGT. This CDR3 has 15 residues. The CDR3 reads CASSEARQGGRTQYF.